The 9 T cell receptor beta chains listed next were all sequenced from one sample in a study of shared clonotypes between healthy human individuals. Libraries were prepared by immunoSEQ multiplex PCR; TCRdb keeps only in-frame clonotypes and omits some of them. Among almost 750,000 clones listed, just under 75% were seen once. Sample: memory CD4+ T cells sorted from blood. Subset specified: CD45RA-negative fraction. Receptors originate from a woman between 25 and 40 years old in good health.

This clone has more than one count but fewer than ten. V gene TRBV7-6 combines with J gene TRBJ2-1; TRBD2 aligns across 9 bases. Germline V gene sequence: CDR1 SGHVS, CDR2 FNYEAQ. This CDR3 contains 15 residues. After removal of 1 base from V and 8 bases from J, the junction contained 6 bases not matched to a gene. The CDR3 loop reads CASSLGLAGIHEQFF. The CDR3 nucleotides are TGTGCCAGCAGCTTAGGCCTAGCGGGGATTCATGAGCAGTTCTTC.

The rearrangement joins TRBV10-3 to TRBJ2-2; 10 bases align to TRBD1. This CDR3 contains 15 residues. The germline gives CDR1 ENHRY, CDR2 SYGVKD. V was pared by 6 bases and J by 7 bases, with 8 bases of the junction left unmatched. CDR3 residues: CAISPGQGNLGELFF. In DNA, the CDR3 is TGTGCCATCAGCCCGGGACAGGGGAATCTCGGGGAGCTGTTTTTT.

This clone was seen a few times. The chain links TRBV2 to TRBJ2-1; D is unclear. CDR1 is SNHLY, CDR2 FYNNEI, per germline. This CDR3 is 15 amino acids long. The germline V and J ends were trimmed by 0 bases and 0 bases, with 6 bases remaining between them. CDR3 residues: CASSEARSSYNEQFF. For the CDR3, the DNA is TGTGCCAGCAGTGAAGCGCGGAGCTCCTACAATGAGCAGTTCTTC.

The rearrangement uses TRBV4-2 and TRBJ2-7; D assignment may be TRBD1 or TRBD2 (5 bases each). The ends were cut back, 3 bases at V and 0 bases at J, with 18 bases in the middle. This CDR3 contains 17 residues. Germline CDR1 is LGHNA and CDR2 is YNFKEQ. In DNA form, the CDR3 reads TGTGCCAGCAGCCATCAAGCCCGGGACCGGAGCTCCTACGAGCAGTACTTC. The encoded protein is CASSHQARDRSSYEQYF.

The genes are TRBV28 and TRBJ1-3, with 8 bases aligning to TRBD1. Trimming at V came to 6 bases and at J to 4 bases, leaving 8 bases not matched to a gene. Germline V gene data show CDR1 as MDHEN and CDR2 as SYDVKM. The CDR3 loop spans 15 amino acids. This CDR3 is CASSSLDRGGNTIYF. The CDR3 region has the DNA TGTGCCAGCAGCTCTCTAGACAGGGGAGGAAACACCATATATTTT. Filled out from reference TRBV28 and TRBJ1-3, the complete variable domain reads DVKVTQSSRYLVKRTGEKVFLECVQDMDHENMFWYRQDPGLGLRLIYFSYDVKMKEKGDIPEGYSVSREKKERFSLILESASTNQTSMYLCASSSLDRGGNTIYFGEGSWLTVV.

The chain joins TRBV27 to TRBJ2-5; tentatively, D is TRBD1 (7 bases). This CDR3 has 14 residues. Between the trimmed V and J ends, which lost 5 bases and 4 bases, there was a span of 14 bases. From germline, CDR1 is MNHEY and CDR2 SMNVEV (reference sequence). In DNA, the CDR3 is TGTGCCAGCAGTCGACAGGGAGGAAGAGAGACCCAGTACTTC. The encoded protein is CASSRQGGRETQYF.

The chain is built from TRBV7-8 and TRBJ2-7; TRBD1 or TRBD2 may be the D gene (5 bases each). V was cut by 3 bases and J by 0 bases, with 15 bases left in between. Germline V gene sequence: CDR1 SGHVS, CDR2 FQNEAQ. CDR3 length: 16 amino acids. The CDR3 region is CASSFDPGPISYEQYF. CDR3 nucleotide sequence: TGTGCCAGCAGCTTCGATCCGGGGCCAATCTCCTACGAGCAGTACTTC.

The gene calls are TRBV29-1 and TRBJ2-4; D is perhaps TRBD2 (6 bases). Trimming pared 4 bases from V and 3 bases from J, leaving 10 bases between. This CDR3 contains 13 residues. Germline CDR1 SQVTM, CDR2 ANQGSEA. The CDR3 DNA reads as TGCAGCGTTGTCGGCGGGGTCAAAAACATTCAGTACTTC. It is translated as CSVVGGVKNIQYF.

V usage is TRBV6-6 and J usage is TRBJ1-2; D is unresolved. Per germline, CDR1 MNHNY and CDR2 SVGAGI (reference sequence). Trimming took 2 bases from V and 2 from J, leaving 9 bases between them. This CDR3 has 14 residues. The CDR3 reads CASSYRVENYGYTF. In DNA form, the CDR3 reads TGTGCCAGCAGTTACCGGGTAGAAAACTATGGCTACACCTTC.